Listed here are 5 T cell receptor beta chains from one sample, sequenced in a study of T cells in localized non-small cell lung cancer. Sequencing used immunoSEQ multiplex PCR; TCRdb keeps in-frame clones, though not all of them. This table has roughly 77,000 clones, 88% appearing once. The sample in question was peripheral blood, obtained before any cancer treatment. These receptors were collected from a woman aged 35 to 70 with stage I squamous cell lung carcinoma.

The chain has TRBV2 and TRBJ1-1, with D unclear. The V end was cut by 1 base, the J end by 4 bases, with 7 bases between. CDR3 length equals 13 residues. Looked up from germline, CDR1 is SNHLY and CDR2 is FYNNEI. The CDR3 loop is CASSEEGVTEAFF. The CDR3 DNA reads as TGTGCCAGCAGTGAAGAGGGAGTCACTGAAGCTTTCTTT.

The chain carries TRBV5-4 and TRBJ2-7; 11 bases line up with TRBD1. The CDR3 is made up of 15 amino acids. Germline CDR1 SGHNT, CDR2 YYREEE (reference sequence). The trim removed 0 bases at V and 5 bases at J, leaving 4 bases unmatched. CDR3 DNA sequence: TGTGCCAGCAGCTTGGAGGGACAGGGGGAAAACGAGCAGTACTTC. Translation: CASSLEGQGENEQYF. Complete variable domain (other parts from reference TRBV5-4 and TRBJ2-7): ETGVTQSPTHLIKTRGQQVTLRCSSQSGHNTVSWYQQALGQGPQFIFQYYREEENGRGNFPPRFSGLQFPNYSSELNVNALELDDSALYLCASSLEGQGENEQYFGPGTRLTVT.

The chain links TRBV15 to TRBJ2-7; 9 bases are a match to TRBD2. CDR3 length: 15 residues. Germline V gene lookup returns CDR1 LNHNV and CDR2 YYDKDF (reference sequence). V lost 1 base, J lost 3 bases, and 4 bases stayed unmatched. The CDR3 sequence is CATSRGTSARYEQYF. The CDR3 DNA reads as TGTGCCACCAGCAGAGGGACTAGCGCCCGCTACGAGCAGTACTTC.

To note about this clone: Other DNA sequences from this sample encode an identical CDR3 as well. The chain joins TRBV5-4 to TRBJ2-3; the D call may be TRBD1 or TRBD2 (6 bases each). Looked up from germline, CDR1 is SGHNT and CDR2 is YYREEE (reference sequence). V was pared by 0 bases and J by 3 bases, with 11 bases between. This CDR3 is 15 amino acids long. The CDR3 DNA sequence: TGTGCCAGCAGCTTGGCCGGGGGCGGTACAGATACGCAGTATTTT. It codes for CASSLAGGGTDTQYF. Complete variable domain (other parts from reference TRBV5-4 and TRBJ2-3): ETGVTQSPTHLIKTRGQQVTLRCSSQSGHNTVSWYQQALGQGPQFIFQYYREEENGRGNFPPRFSGLQFPNYSSELNVNALELDDSALYLCASSLAGGGTDTQYFGPGTRLTVL.

The V gene is TRBV4-2, the J gene TRBJ1-6; D not resolved. Germline V gene lookup returns CDR1 LGHNA and CDR2 YNFKEQ. The CDR3 extends over 15 amino acids. V was clipped by 0 bases and J by 10 bases, with 13 bases between them. The DNA of the CDR3 is TGTGCCAGCAGCCAAGATGGGTCGGGGAAGTCACCCCTCCACTTT. As protein: CASSQDGSGKSPLHF.